The rows below give T cell receptor beta chains drawn from one sample of a study of blood T cell repertoires in COVID-19. Measured with immunoSEQ multiplex PCR; TCRdb has only the in-frame clones, and not every one. Of more than 250,000 clones listed, more than 70% are singletons. Specimen: peripheral blood. These receptors were taken from a man between 18 and 35 years old who had recovered from COVID-19. The CDR3 runs from the conserved cysteine through the conserved F or W. The D gene is left open where the match is weak. Expanded clones are given a class, and other clones once, few, many or no size at all.

clone size	J gene	V gene	D gene	CDR3 DNA	CDR3 protein
.	TRBJ2-1	TRBV7-2	.	TGTGCCAGCAGCCCGGCGACGGGAGAAGGTAATGAGCAGTTCTTC	CASSPATGEGNEQFF
few	TRBJ2-7	TRBV18	TRBD2	TGTGCCAGCTCTTCCGAACGAGTCCTAGCGGGAGTCCGAGAGCAGTACTTC	CASSSERVLAGVREQYF
.	TRBJ1-5	TRBV7-2	TRBD1	TGTGCCAGCAGCGACAGGGAGCGGCAGCCCCAGCATTTT	CASSDRERQPQHF
.	TRBJ1-5	TRBV7-8	.	TGTGCCAGCAGCATCCGAGAGACAGGACCAAATCAGCCCCAGCATTTT	CASSIRETGPNQPQHF
.	TRBJ2-1	TRBV7-9	TRBD2	TGTGCCAGCGTCCAAGGGGTAGCGGGCGGGTTCTCCTACAATGAGCAGTTCTTC	CASVQGVAGGFSYNEQFF
.	TRBJ1-2	TRBV29-1	TRBD1	TGCAGCGTTGTTGGGACAGAACCGTCGGACTATGGCTACACCTTC	CSVVGTEPSDYGYTF
.	TRBJ1-6	TRBV10-3	TRBD1	TGTGCCATCAGTGGTGTTGGGACAGAGAATTCACCCCTCCACTTT	CAISGVGTENSPLHF
once	TRBJ1-1	TRBV7-9	TRBD1	TGTGCCAGCAGCTCGGCGGACAGGGGGCGATTCACTGAAGCTTTCTTT	CASSSADRGRFTEAFF
.	TRBJ2-5	TRBV25-1	.	TGTGCCACCACGTGGGCAGGTGAAGAGACCCAGTACTTC	CATTWAGEETQYF
.	TRBJ2-2	TRBV4-1	.	TGCGCCAGCAGCCAAGCTATCCAGGTGGACACCGGGGAGCTGTTTTTT	CASSQAIQVDTGELFF
.	TRBJ2-1	TRBV6-5	.	TGTGCCAGCACCGAGGTTCGATACAATGAGCAGTTCTTC	CASTEVRYNEQFF
.	TRBJ2-7	TRBV6-1	.	TGTGCCAGCAGTGAACGACAGGCTCCCTACGAGCAGTACTTC	CASSERQAPYEQYF
.	TRBJ1-1	TRBV15	.	TGTGCCACCAGCCGGGAGACAGTGAACACTGAAGCTTTCTTT	CATSRETVNTEAFF
few	TRBJ2-1	TRBV12-3/TRBV12-4	.	TGTGCTACGCAGAACAATGAGCAGTTCTTC	CATQNNEQFF
.	TRBJ2-7	TRBV7-2	TRBD1	TGTGCCAGCAGCCCAGCGGGACAGGGCTACGAGCAGTACTTC	CASSPAGQGYEQYF
.	TRBJ2-7	TRBV4-3	.	TGCGCCAGCAGCCAAGTTCTTGGGCCCAGGGAGCAGTACTTC	CASSQVLGPREQYF
.	TRBJ2-7	TRBV11-2	.	TGTGCCAGCAGCCCGGGAGTAAGGTACGAGCAGTACTTC	CASSPGVRYEQYF
.	TRBJ2-2	TRBV13	TRBD2	TGTGCCAGCAGCTTGTCCGGGACTAGCGGGAGCGGGGAGCTGTTTTTT	CASSLSGTSGSGELFF
.	TRBJ2-7	TRBV7-2	TRBD2	TGTGCCAGCAGCTTAACCCGGGAGGTCCTACACTACTTC	CASSLTREVLHYF
.	TRBJ1-5	TRBV6-6	.	TGTGCCAGCAGTTTCTCAGGGGTGGATCAGCCCCAGCATTTT	CASSFSGVDQPQHF
.	TRBJ1-3	TRBV6-5	.	TGTGCCAGCAGGTTCTCGGTTAGCGGAAACACCATATATTTT	CASRFSVSGNTIYF
.	TRBJ2-1	TRBV11-3	TRBD2	TGTGCCAGCAGTCTAGCGGGAGGGCATGAGCAGTTCTTC	CASSLAGGHEQFF
.	TRBJ2-1	TRBV7-9	.	TGTGCCAGCAGCGTTCGGGGACATGGGAATGAGCAGTTCTTC	CASSVRGHGNEQFF
.	TRBJ1-1	TRBV5-1	TRBD1	TGCGCCAGCGGAGTGGGACAGGGGGGTTACACTGAAGCTTTCTTT	CASGVGQGGYTEAFF
.	TRBJ2-3	TRBV25-1	.	TGTGCCAGCAGTGAACTAGGGGGAACCACAGATACGCAGTATTTT	CASSELGGTTDTQYF
.	TRBJ2-1	TRBV3-1/TRBV3-2	.	TGTGCCAGCAGCCAAGATAATCGCAGGGGGGAATACAATGAGCAGTTCTTC	CASSQDNRRGEYNEQFF